The sequence of this TCR beta chain was determined in a study of T cell responses to AZD1222 COVID-19 vaccine. Profiled with immunoSEQ multiplex PCR; TCRdb holds only in-frame clones, not every one. The sample consists of 150,000 to 200,000 clones, 94% of them appearing once. J was trimmed by 3 bases and V by 6 bases; bases with no gene match: 8. The CDR3 loop spans 15 amino acids. Looked up from germline, CDR1 is LNHDA and CDR2 is SQIVND (reference sequence). The TCR comes from an adult in good health. This sequence joins TRBV19 and TRBJ2-4; 7 bases map to TRBD1. Sequenced material: peripheral blood, taken on day 0 of AZD1222 vaccination. The CDR3 nucleotides are TGTGCCAGTAGCCCGACAGGGTTTGGCAAAAACATTCAGTACTTC. Its protein product is CASSPTGFGKNIQYF.